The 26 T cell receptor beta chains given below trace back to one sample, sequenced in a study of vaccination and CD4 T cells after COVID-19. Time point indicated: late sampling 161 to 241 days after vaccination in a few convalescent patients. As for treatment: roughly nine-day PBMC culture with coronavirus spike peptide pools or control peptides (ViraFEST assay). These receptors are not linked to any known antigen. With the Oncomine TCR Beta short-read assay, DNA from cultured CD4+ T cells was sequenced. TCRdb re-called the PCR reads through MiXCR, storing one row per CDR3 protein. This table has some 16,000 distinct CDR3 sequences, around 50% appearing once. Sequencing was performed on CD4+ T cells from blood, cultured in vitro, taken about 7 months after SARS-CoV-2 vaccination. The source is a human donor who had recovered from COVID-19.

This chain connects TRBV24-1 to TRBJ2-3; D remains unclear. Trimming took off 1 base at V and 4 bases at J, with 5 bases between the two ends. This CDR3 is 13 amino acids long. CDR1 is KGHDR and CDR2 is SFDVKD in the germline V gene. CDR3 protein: CATSDFTADTQYF. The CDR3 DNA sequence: TGTGCCACCAGTGATTTTACGGCAGATACGCAGTATTTT.

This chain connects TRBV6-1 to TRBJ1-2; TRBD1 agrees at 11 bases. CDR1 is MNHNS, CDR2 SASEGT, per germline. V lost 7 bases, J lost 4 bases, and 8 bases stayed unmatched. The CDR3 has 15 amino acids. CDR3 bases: TGTGCCAGCACGAGGACAGGGGGCGGGAGCTATGGCTACACCTTC. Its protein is CASTRTGGGSYGYTF.

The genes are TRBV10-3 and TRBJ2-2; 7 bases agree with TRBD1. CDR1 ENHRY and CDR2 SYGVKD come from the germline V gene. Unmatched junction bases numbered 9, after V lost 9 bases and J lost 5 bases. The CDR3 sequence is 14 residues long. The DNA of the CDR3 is TGTGCCATAAGCGAGGACAGGCTGACCGGGGAGCTGTTTTTT. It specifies CAISEDRLTGELFF.

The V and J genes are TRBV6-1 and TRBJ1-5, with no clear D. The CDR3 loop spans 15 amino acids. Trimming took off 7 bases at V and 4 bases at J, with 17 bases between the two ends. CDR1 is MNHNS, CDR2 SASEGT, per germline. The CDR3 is CASKNPAGTNQPQHF. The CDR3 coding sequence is TGTGCCAGCAAGAATCCAGCGGGTACGAATCAGCCCCAGCATTTT.

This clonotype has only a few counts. The CDR3 is CASSTGTSGGGKQFF. CDR3 in DNA: TGTGCCAGTAGCACCGGGACTAGCGGGGGGGGGAAGCAGTTCTTC. This sequence joins TRBV19 and TRBJ2-1; the match to TRBD2 covers 16 bases. Germline CDR1 is LNHDA and CDR2 is SQIVND (reference sequence). The CDR3 has 15 amino acids. The V segment lost 6 bases and the J segment 11 bases; nucleotides outside the gene matches: 7.

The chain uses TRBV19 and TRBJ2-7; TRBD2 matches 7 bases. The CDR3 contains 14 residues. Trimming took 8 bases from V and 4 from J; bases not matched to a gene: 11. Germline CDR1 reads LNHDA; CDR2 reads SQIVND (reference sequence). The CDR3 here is CASQNPGLPYEQYF. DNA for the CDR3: TGTGCCAGTCAAAACCCGGGACTACCGTACGAGCAGTACTTC.

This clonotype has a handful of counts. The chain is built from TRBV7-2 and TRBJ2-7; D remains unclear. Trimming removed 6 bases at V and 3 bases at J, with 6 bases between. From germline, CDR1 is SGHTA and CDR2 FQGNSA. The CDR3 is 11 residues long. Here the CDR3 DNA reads TGTGCCAGCAGTTCATACTACGAGCAGTACTTC. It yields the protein CASSSYYEQYF.

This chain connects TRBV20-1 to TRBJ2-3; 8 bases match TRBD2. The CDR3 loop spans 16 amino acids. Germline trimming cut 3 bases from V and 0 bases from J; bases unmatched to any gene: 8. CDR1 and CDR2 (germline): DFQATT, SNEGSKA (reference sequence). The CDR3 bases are TGCAGTGCTAGGGACCTAACTAGCGGCAGCACAGATACGCAGTATTTT. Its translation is CSARDLTSGSTDTQYF.

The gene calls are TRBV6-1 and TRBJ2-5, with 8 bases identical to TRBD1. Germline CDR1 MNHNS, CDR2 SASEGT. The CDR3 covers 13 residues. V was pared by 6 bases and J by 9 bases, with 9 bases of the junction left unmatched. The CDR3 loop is CASRDGTGEPQYF. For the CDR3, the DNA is TGTGCCAGCAGGGACGGGACAGGTGAACCCCAGTACTTC.

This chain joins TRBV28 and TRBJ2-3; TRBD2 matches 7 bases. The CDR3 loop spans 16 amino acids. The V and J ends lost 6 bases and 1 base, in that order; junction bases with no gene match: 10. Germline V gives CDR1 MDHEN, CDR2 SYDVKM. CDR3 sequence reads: CASRGLRLAGTDTQYF. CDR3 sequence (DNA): TGTGCCAGCAGAGGCCTGAGGCTAGCGGGCACAGATACGCAGTATTTT.

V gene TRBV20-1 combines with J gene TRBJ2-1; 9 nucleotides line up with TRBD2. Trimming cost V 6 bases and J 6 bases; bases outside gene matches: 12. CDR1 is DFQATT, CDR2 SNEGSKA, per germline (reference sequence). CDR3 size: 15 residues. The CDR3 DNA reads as TGCAGTGCCCACCATTGGGGACTAGCCTCCAATGAGCAGTTCTTC. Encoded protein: CSAHHWGLASNEQFF.

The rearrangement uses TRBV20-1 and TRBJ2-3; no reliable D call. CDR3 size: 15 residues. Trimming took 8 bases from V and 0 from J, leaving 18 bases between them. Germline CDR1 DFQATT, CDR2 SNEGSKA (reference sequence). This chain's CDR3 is CSSSGGPWSTDTQYF. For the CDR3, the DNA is TGCAGTTCCTCGGGTGGCCCTTGGAGCACAGATACGCAGTATTTT.

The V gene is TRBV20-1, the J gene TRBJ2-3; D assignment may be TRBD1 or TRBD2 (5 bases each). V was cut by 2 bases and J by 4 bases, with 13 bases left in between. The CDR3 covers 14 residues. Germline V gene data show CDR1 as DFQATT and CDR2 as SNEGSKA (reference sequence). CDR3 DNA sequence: TGCAGTGCTAGAAGACGGGACGGCGCAGATACGCAGTATTTT. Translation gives CSARRRDGADTQYF.

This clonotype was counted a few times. The CDR3 coding sequence is TGTGCCAGCGCGAAGAACCGGGACACAGATACGCAGTATTTT. Amino acids: CASAKNRDTDTQYF. The rearrangement uses TRBV6-1 and TRBJ2-3; a weak D match, TRBD2 (5 bases). Between the trimmed V and J ends, which lost 8 bases and 2 bases, there was a span of 14 bases. Germline CDR1 MNHNS, CDR2 SASEGT. CDR3 length: 14 amino acids.

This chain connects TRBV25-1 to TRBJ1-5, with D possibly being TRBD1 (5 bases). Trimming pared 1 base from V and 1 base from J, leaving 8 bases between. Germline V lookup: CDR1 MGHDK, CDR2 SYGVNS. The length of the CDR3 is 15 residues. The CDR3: CASSESRTSNQPQHF. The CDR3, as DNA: TGTGCCAGCAGTGAATCTCGGACAAGCAATCAGCCCCAGCATTTT.

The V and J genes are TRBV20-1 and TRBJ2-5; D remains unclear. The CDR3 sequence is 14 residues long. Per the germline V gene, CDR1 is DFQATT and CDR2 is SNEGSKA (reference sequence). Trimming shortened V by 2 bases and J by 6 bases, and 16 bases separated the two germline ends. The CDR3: CSARYDQVVQTQYF. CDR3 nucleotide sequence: TGCAGTGCTAGATATGACCAGGTTGTACAGACCCAGTACTTC.

CDR3 DNA sequence: TGTGCCACCAGCACCGCATGGACAGGGTCGGGCTATGGCTACACCTTC. Translating it yields CATSTAWTGSGYGYTF. V is TRBV15 and J is TRBJ1-2, with TRBD1 identical over 8 bases. Trimming took 4 bases from V and 4 from J; bases not matched to a gene: 11. Germline V gene lookup returns CDR1 LNHNV and CDR2 YYDKDF (reference sequence). The CDR3 is 16 amino acids.

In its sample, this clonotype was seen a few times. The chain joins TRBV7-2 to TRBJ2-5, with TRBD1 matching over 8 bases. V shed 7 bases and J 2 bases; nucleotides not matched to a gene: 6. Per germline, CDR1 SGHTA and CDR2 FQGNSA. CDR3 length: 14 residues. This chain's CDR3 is CASNQQGGQETQYF. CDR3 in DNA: TGTGCCAGCAATCAACAGGGGGGTCAAGAGACCCAGTACTTC. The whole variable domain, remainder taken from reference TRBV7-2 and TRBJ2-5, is GAGVSQSPSNKVTEKGKDVELRCDPISGHTALYWYRQSLGQGLEFLIYFQGNSAPDKSGLPSDRFSAERTGGSVSTLTIQRTQQEDSAVYLCASNQQGGQETQYFGPGTRLLVL.

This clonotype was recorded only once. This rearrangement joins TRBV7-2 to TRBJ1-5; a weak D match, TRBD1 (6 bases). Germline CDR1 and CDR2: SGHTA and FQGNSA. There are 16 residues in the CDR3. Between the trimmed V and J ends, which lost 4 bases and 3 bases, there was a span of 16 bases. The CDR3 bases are TGTGCCAGCAGCTCAGGGGACATTTATCCCAATCAGCCCCAGCATTTT. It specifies CASSSGDIYPNQPQHF.

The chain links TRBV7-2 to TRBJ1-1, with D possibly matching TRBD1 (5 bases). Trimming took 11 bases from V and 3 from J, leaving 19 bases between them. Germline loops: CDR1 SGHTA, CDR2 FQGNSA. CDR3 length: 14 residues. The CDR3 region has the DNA TGTGCCTCCTCGGCGGAGGGGAGTTACACTGAAGCTTTCTTT. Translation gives CASSAEGSYTEAFF.

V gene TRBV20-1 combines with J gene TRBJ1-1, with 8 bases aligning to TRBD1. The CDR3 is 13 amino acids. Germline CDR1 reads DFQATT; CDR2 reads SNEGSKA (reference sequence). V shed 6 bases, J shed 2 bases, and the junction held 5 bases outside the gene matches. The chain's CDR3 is CSARDRINTEAFF. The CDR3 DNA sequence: TGCAGTGCCCGGGACAGGATTAACACTGAAGCTTTCTTT.

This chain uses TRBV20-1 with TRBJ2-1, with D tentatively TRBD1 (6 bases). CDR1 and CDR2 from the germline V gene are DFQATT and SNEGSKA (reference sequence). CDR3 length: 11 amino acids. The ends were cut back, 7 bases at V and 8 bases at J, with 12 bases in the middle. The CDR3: CSGLGADEQFF. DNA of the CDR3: TGCAGTGGCTTGGGGGCGGATGAGCAGTTCTTC.

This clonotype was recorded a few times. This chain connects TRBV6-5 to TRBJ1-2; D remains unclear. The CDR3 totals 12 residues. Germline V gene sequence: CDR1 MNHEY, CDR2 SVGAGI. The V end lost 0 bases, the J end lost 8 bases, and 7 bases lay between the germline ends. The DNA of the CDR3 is TGTGCCAGCAGTTACTCTACAGAAGGCTACACCTTC. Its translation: CASSYSTEGYTF.

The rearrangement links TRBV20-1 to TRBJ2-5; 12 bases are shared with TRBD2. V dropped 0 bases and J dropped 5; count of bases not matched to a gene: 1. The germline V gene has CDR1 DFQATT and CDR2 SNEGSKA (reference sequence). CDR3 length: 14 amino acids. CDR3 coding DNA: TGCAGTGCTAGAGATCTAGCGGGGGGGGAGACCCAGTACTTC. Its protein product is CSARDLAGGETQYF.

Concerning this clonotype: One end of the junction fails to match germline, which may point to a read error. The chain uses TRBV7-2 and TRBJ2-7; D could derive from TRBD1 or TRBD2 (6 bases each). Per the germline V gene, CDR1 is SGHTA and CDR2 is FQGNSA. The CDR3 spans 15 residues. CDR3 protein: CPSSHADRGPLEQYF. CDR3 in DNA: TGTCCCAGCAGCCACGCCGACCGGGGGCCCCTTGAGCAGTACTTC.

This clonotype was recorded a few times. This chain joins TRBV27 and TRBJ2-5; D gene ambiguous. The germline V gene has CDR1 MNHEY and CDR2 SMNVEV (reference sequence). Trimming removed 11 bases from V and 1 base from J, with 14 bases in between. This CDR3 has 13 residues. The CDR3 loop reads CAPGAGIQETQYF. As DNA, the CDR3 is TGTGCCCCGGGCGCTGGGATCCAAGAGACCCAGTACTTC.